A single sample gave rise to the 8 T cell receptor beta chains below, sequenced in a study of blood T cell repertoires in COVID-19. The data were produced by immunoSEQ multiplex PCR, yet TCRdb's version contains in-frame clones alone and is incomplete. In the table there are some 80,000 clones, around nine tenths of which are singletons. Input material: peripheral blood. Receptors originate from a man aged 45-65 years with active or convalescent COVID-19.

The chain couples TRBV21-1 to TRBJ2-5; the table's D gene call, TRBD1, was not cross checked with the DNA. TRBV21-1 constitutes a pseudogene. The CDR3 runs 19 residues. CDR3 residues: CASSKENPGQGASRETQYF. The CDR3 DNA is TGTGCCAGCAGCAAAGAAAATCCGGGACAGGGCGCCTCAAGAGAGACCCAGTACTTC.

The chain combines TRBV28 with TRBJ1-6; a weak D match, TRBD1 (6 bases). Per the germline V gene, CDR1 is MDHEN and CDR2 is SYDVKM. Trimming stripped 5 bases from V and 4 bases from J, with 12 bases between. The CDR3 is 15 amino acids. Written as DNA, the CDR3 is TGTGCCAGCAGTGACGGACAGTTTTATAATTCACCCCTCCACTTT. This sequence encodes CASSDGQFYNSPLHF.

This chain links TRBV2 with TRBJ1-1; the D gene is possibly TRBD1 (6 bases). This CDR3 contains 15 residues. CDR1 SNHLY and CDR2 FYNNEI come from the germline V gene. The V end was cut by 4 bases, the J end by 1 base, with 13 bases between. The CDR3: CASSGVGAGNTEAFF. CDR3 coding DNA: TGTGCCAGCAGTGGAGTGGGGGCAGGGAACACTGAAGCTTTCTTT. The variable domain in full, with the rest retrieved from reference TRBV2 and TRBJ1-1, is EPEVTQTPSHQVTQMGQEVILRCVPISNHLYFYWYRQILGQKVEFLVSFYNNEISEKSEIFDDQFSVERPDGSNFTLKIRSTKLEDSAMYFCASSGVGAGNTEAFFGQGTRLTVV.

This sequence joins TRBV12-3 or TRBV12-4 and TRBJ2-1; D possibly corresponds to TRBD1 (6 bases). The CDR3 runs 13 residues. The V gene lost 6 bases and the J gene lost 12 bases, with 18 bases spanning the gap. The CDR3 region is CASSPPQGKGQFF. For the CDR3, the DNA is TGTGCCAGCAGCCCCCCACAGGGTAAGGGGCAGTTCTTC.

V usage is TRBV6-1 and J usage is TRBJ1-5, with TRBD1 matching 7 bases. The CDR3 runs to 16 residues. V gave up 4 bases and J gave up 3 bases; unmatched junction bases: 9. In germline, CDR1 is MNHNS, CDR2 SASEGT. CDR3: CASSVSAGTDNQPQHF. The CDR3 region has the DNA TGTGCCAGCAGTGTCTCTGCCGGGACAGACAATCAGCCCCAGCATTTT.

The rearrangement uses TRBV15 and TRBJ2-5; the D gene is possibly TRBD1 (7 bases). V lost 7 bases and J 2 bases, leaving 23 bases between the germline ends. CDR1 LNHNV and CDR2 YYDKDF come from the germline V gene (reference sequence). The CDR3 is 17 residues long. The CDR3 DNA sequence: TGTGCCACCACCCTCAGGGGGGCTAGCGTTCCTCAAGAGACCCAGTACTTC. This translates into CATTLRGASVPQETQYF. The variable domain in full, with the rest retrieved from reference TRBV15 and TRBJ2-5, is DAMVIQNPRYQVTQFGKPVTLSCSQTLNHNVMYWYQQKSSQAPKLLFHYYDKDFNNEADTPDNFQSRRPNTSFCFLDIRSPGLGDTAMYLCATTLRGASVPQETQYFGPGTRLLVL.

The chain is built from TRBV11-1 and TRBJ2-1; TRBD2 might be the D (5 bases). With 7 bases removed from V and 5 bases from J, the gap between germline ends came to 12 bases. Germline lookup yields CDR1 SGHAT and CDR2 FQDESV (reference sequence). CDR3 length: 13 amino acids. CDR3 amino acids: CASNLDGNNEQFF. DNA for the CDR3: TGTGCCAGCAACCTGGACGGGAACAATGAGCAGTTCTTC.

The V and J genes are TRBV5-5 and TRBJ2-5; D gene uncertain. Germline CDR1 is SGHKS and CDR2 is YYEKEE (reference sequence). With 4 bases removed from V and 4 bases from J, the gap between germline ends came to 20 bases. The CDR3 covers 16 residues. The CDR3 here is CASSLISSEFGETQYF. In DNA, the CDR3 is TGTGCCAGCAGCCTGATATCCAGCGAGTTCGGAGAGACCCAGTACTTC. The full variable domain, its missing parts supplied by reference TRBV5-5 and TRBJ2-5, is DAGVTQSPTHLIKTRGQQVTLRCSPISGHKSVSWYQQVLGQGPQFIFQYYEKEERGRGNFPDRFSARQFPNYSSELNVNALLLGDSALYLCASSLISSEFGETQYFGPGTRLLVL.